The 27 T cell receptor beta chains presented below share a single source sample, sequenced in a study of blood T cell repertoires in COVID-19. Generated by immunoSEQ multiplex PCR, the TCRdb table keeps only in-frame clones and is missing some. Of around 70,000 clones in the sample, approximately 80% were seen once. The sample consisted of peripheral blood. Source of these receptors: a human donor in a cohort sampled during active COVID-19.

The chain couples TRBV11-2 to TRBJ2-7, with 8 bases that match TRBD2. This CDR3 contains 17 residues. Germline CDR1 SGHAT, CDR2 FQNNGV. The ends lost 1 base at V and 2 bases at J; junction bases unmatched: 10. The CDR3 nucleotides read TGTGCCAGCAGCTTAGTTGCGGGATCGGGAGGGCCCTACGAGCAGTACTTC. Protein: CASSLVAGSGGPYEQYF.

The chain is built from TRBV5-1 and TRBJ2-4, with 9 bases aligning to TRBD2. The CDR3 is made up of 15 amino acids. V dropped 0 bases and J dropped 8; count of bases not matched to a gene: 6. Germline CDR1 reads SGHRS; CDR2 reads YFSETQ. The CDR3 region has the DNA TGCGCCAGCAGCTTGGCCGCTAGCGGGAAGGACATTCAGTACTTC. This encodes CASSLAASGKDIQYF. Full variable domain (outside the CDR3, taken from reference TRBV5-1 and TRBJ2-4): KAGVTQTPRYLIKTRGQQVTLSCSPISGHRSVSWYQQTPGQGLQFLFEYFSETQRNKGNFPGRFSGRQFSNSRSEMNVSTLELGDSALYLCASSLAASGKDIQYFGAGTRLSVL.

The chain couples TRBV2 to TRBJ2-3, with 7 bases aligning to TRBD1. V lost 6 bases and J lost 3; bases outside the gene matches: 3. CDR1 is SNHLY and CDR2 is FYNNEI in the germline V gene. The length of the CDR3 is 13 residues. The CDR3 DNA is TGTGCCAGCAGACAGGGGCCAACAGATACGCAGTATTTT. It yields the protein CASRQGPTDTQYF.

In its sample, this clone was seen a few times. This sequence joins TRBV30 and TRBJ2-7, with TRBD2 matching over 7 bases. CDR3 length: 14 amino acids. Losses at the gene ends were 0 bases for V and 6 bases for J; bases not matched to a gene: 8. Germline lookup yields CDR1 GTSNPN and CDR2 SVGIG (reference sequence). This CDR3 reads CAWSVLAGAVEQYF. For the CDR3, the DNA is TGTGCCTGGAGTGTACTGGCGGGAGCGGTCGAGCAGTACTTC.

This clone was observed many times. Here the CDR3 DNA reads TGTGCCAGCAGCTTAGCGGGAGAAAGGGCGCGCGAGCAGTACTTC. This codes for CASSLAGERAREQYF. V gene TRBV13 combines with J gene TRBJ2-7, with a possible D match to TRBD2 (6 bases). V was cut by 1 base and J by 6 bases, with 16 bases left in between. Germline V lookup: CDR1 PRHDT, CDR2 FYEKMQ (reference sequence). The CDR3 length is 15 residues.

The rearrangement joins TRBV5-1 to TRBJ1-1; possibly TRBD1 for D (6 bases). The germline V gene encodes CDR1 SGHRS and CDR2 YFSETQ. CDR3 length: 14 residues. Trimming took off 4 bases at V and 4 bases at J, with 14 bases between the two ends. The CDR3 spells CASSPTGRGTEAFF. CDR3 in DNA: TGCGCCAGCAGCCCTACAGGGAGGGGCACTGAAGCTTTCTTT.

This chain connects TRBV5-1 to TRBJ1-3; tentatively, D is TRBD1 (5 bases). The germline V gene encodes CDR1 SGHRS and CDR2 YFSETQ. V shed 2 bases and J shed 4 bases, with 7 bases lying between them. The CDR3 extends over 13 amino acids. The chain's CDR3 is CASSLNRGNTIYF. CDR3 coding DNA: TGCGCCAGCAGCTTAAACAGGGGAAACACCATATATTTT.

The V gene is TRBV3-1 (or the pseudogene TRBV3-2), the J gene TRBJ1-1, with TRBD1 matching 9 bases. J was trimmed by 6 bases and V by 5 bases; bases with no gene match: 7. Germline CDR1 LGHDT, CDR2 YNNKEL (reference sequence). This CDR3 is built from 14 residues. In nucleotides, the CDR3 is TGTGCCAGCAGCTCAACAGGGGGCAAGGCTGAAGCTTTCTTT. It translates to CASSSTGGKAEAFF.

The chain combines TRBV30 with TRBJ2-7; TRBD1 matches at 10 bases. V lost 2 bases to trimming and J lost 0 bases; unmatched junction nucleotides: 7. Germline CDR1 GTSNPN, CDR2 SVGIG (reference sequence). CDR3 size: 16 residues. CDR3 in DNA: TGTGCCTGGAGTTACGGGACAGGGGTCTACTCCTACGAGCAGTACTTC. This gives the protein CAWSYGTGVYSYEQYF.

The chain carries TRBV7-2 and TRBJ2-5; the match to TRBD1 covers 8 bases. Germline V CDR1 and CDR2: SGHTA, FQGNSA. Trimming cost V 4 bases and J 4 bases; bases outside gene matches: 14. CDR3 length: 17 residues. The CDR3 sequence is CASSSPSRGPSPETQYF. CDR3 coding DNA: TGTGCCAGCAGCTCTCCCAGCAGGGGGCCCTCCCCAGAGACCCAGTACTTC.

The chain employs TRBV7-9 and TRBJ2-1, with D perhaps matching TRBD2 (6 bases). Germline assignment: CDR1 SEHNR and CDR2 FQNEAQ (reference sequence). The V end lost 1 base, the J end lost 6 bases, and 13 bases lay between the germline ends. The CDR3 loop spans 15 amino acids. The CDR3 coding sequence is TGTGCCAGCAGCTTAGTGGGCGGGAACCGCAATGAGCAGTTCTTC. Translating gives CASSLVGGNRNEQFF.

CDR3 amino acids: CSVLDRVVTDTQYF. The DNA of the CDR3 is TGCAGCGTTCTGGACAGGGTTGTAACAGATACGCAGTATTTT. The rearrangement links TRBV29-1 to TRBJ2-3; 8 positions match TRBD1. CDR3 size: 14 residues. Germline-derived CDR1 and CDR2 are SQVTM and ANQGSEA. Trimming took 5 bases from V and 3 from J; bases not matched to a gene: 7.

The rearrangement links TRBV5-1 to TRBJ2-1, with D possibly matching TRBD2 (6 bases). Trimming shortened V by 4 bases and J by 8 bases, and 16 bases separated the two germline ends. Germline CDR1 reads SGHRS; CDR2 reads YFSETQ. This CDR3 region has 14 residues. CDR3 sequence (DNA): TGCGCCAGCAGCATCTGGGACTCTCGCGATGAGCAGTTCTTC. It translates to CASSIWDSRDEQFF.

The chain couples TRBV19 to TRBJ1-4, with D perhaps TRBD1 (5 bases). V dropped 5 bases and J dropped 3 bases, with 13 bases sitting between them. The CDR3 is 15 residues long. Germline V CDR1 and CDR2: LNHDA, SQIVND (reference sequence). Here the CDR3 reads CASSDRRTPNEKLFF. CDR3 sequence (DNA): TGTGCCAGTAGTGACCGTAGGACACCTAATGAAAAACTGTTTTTT.

The rearrangement uses TRBV6-5 and TRBJ2-1, with 7 bases that match TRBD1. J was trimmed by 1 base and V by 7 bases; bases with no gene match: 7. CDR1 and CDR2 from the germline V gene are MNHEY and SVGAGI. The CDR3 extends over 15 amino acids. CDR3: CASTPMGQSYNEQFF. CDR3 nucleotide sequence: TGTGCCAGCACCCCCATGGGACAGTCCTACAATGAGCAGTTCTTC.

The chain carries TRBV7-2 and TRBJ1-3, with D perhaps matching TRBD1 (5 bases). Trimming removed 4 bases from V and 0 bases from J, with 7 bases in between. The germline CDR1 and CDR2 sequences are SGHTA and FQGNSA. The CDR3 consists of 14 residues. CDR3 coding DNA: TGTGCCAGCAGCTCGGGGGGCTCTGGAAACACCATATATTTT. It specifies CASSSGGSGNTIYF.

This rearrangement joins TRBV5-6 to TRBJ2-7; tentative D call: TRBD2 (6 bases). The V end was cut by 9 bases, the J end by 5 bases, with 24 bases between. Germline V gene sequence: CDR1 SGHDT, CDR2 YYEEEE. The CDR3 has 15 residues. The CDR3 sequence is CATLGDLREYHEQYF. In DNA form, the CDR3 reads TGTGCCACCCTGGGGGACTTGAGGGAGTACCACGAGCAGTACTTC. Looking up the rest from reference TRBV5-6 and TRBJ2-7 gives the full variable domain: DAGVTQSPTHLIKTRGQQVTLRCSPKSGHDTVSWYQQALGQGPQFIFQYYEEEERQRGNFPDRFSGHQFPNYSSELNVNALLLGDSALYLCATLGDLREYHEQYFGPGTRLTVT.

The chain recombines TRBV6-5 with TRBJ2-7, with TRBD1 identical over 8 bases. The CDR3 is 14 residues long. V lost 6 bases, J lost 2 bases, and 6 bases stayed unmatched. CDR1 is MNHEY, CDR2 SVGAGI, per germline. The CDR3: CASRGQVGPYEQYF. For the CDR3, the DNA is TGTGCCAGCAGGGGACAGGTTGGGCCCTACGAGCAGTACTTC.

The V and J genes are TRBV3-1 (or the pseudogene TRBV3-2) and TRBJ1-1, with D perhaps TRBD1 (5 bases). Germline CDR1 reads LGHDT; CDR2 reads YNNKEL (reference sequence). Trimming stripped 4 bases from V and 4 bases from J, with 13 bases between. The CDR3 length is 14 residues. CDR3 loop: CASSPMVGATEAFF. The CDR3 DNA sequence: TGTGCCAGCAGCCCCATGGTTGGGGCCACTGAAGCTTTCTTT.

The chain employs TRBV7-9 and TRBJ2-4; 9 nucleotides agree with TRBD1. CDR1 and CDR2 (germline): SEHNR, FQNEAQ (reference sequence). The CDR3 loop spans 16 amino acids. J lost 0 bases, V lost 5 bases, and 5 bases had no gene match. CDR3 bases: TGTGCCAGCAGCGTACAGGGGGCGGGAGCCAAAAACATTCAGTACTTC. Its translation is CASSVQGAGAKNIQYF.

This clone has just a few counts. The chain carries TRBV27 and TRBJ1-3; a weak D match, TRBD1 (5 bases). The CDR3 has 12 amino acids. The V gene lost 11 bases and the J gene lost 3 bases, with 11 bases spanning the gap. The V gene's germline CDR1 is MNHEY and CDR2 SMNVEV (reference sequence). The CDR3: CAGGDFGNTIYF. The CDR3 nucleotides read TGTGCCGGGGGGGACTTTGGAAACACCATATATTTT.

The chain couples TRBV6-5 to TRBJ1-2; 7 bases match TRBD1. The CDR3 runs 13 residues. CDR1 MNHEY and CDR2 SVGAGI come from the germline V gene. The V and J ends lost 8 bases and 6 bases, in that order; junction bases with no gene match: 9. CDR3 nucleotide sequence: TGTGCCAGCCTGCCACAGGGGCGTAATGGCTACACCTTC. Translation gives CASLPQGRNGYTF.

This clone was observed a few times. This chain uses TRBV28 with TRBJ1-1; possible D gene TRBD1, 5 bases. There are 10 residues in the CDR3. Germline CDR1 MDHEN, CDR2 SYDVKM. The V end lost 6 bases, the J end lost 11 bases, and 10 bases lay between the germline ends. CDR3: CASRDKFAFF. CDR3 bases: TGTGCCAGCAGGGACAAGTTCGCTTTCTTT.

The chain employs TRBV7-2 and TRBJ2-7, with 10 bases matching TRBD2. The CDR3 sequence is 15 residues long. The V segment lost 3 bases and the J segment 3 bases; nucleotides outside the gene matches: 5. Germline CDR1 and CDR2: SGHTA and FQGNSA. The CDR3 is CASSFLAGDIYEQYF. The CDR3 nucleotides are TGTGCCAGCAGCTTTCTAGCGGGGGATATCTACGAGCAGTACTTC.

This chain joins TRBV29-1 and TRBJ2-7, with TRBD1 identical over 10 bases. In germline, CDR1 is SQVTM, CDR2 ANQGSEA. With 6 bases clipped from V and 3 bases from J, the junction kept 8 bases outside the gene matches. This CDR3 region has 14 residues. CDR3 region: CSVRRDRGDYEQYF. CDR3 bases: TGCAGCGTCCGCCGGGACAGGGGCGACTACGAGCAGTACTTC.

This chain connects TRBV10-2 to TRBJ2-7, with 8 bases matching TRBD2. With V trimmed by 5 bases and J by 2 bases, 14 bases remained unmatched. CDR1 WSHSY and CDR2 SAAADI come from the germline V gene. CDR3 length equals 17 residues. CDR3 in DNA: TGCGCCAGCAGTAAAAACCCGGGGGGGACGCAACCCTACGAGCAGTACTTC. Protein sequence: CASSKNPGGTQPYEQYF.

This rearrangement joins TRBV6-5 to TRBJ2-3; no reliable D call. Germline V gene sequence: CDR1 MNHEY, CDR2 SVGAGI. The CDR3 totals 14 residues. The V end was cut by 2 bases, the J end by 5 bases, with 11 bases between. CDR3 DNA: TGTGCCAGCAGTTACAGTCAAGAGGTAGATACGCAGTATTTT. Amino acids: CASSYSQEVDTQYF.